The 21 T cell receptor beta chains reported below all come from one sample, sequenced in a study of blood T cell repertoires in COVID-19. TCRdb's copy holds only in-frame clones and misses some; the assay was immunoSEQ multiplex PCR. The table includes about 270,000 clones, around 90% detected once. The sequenced sample consisted of PBMCs or T cells enriched from blood (not recorded which). The origin of the receptors is a woman aged 40 to 50 with acute COVID-19.

About this clone: Other DNA sequences within the sample encode an identical CDR3. The chain employs TRBV3-1 (or the pseudogene TRBV3-2) and TRBJ1-2; D remains unclear. Trimming shortened V by 1 base and J by 2 bases, and 5 bases separated the two germline ends. CDR1 and CDR2 (germline): LGHDT, YNNKEL (reference sequence). CDR3 size: 13 residues. Here the CDR3 reads CASSQAVNYGYTF. The CDR3 nucleotides read TGTGCCAGCAGCCAAGCTGTAAACTATGGCTACACCTTC.

This clone appeared once. The genes are TRBV7-9 and TRBJ2-2, with 8 bases identical to TRBD1. V shed 4 bases, J shed 0 bases, and the junction held 13 bases outside the gene matches. This CDR3 has 19 amino acids. Germline lookup yields CDR1 SEHNR and CDR2 FQNEAQ (reference sequence). The CDR3 here is CASSSTPGGSSTNTGELFF. DNA for the CDR3: TGTGCCAGCAGCTCCACGCCAGGGGGCTCCTCCACGAACACCGGGGAGCTGTTTTTT.

The chain employs TRBV14 and TRBJ1-2, with 8 bases aligning to TRBD1. From germline, CDR1 is SGHDN and CDR2 FVKESK. The V and J ends lost 5 bases and 3 bases, in that order; junction bases with no gene match: 5. The CDR3 length is 14 residues. DNA of the CDR3: TGTGCCAGCAGCACTCGACAGGGGCACTATGGCTACACCTTC. It encodes CASSTRQGHYGYTF.

The chain uses TRBV5-5 and TRBJ1-1; D call uncertain. In germline, CDR1 is SGHKS, CDR2 YYEKEE (reference sequence). The V end was cut by 5 bases, the J end by 7 bases, with 12 bases between. The length of the CDR3 is 12 residues. CDR3 amino acids: CASSSGKGEAFF. The CDR3 region has the DNA TGTGCCAGCAGTTCCGGGAAGGGTGAAGCTTTCTTT.

The J gene is TRBJ1-1, the V gene TRBV7-8, with 11 bases identical to TRBD1. CDR3 length equals 14 residues. J was trimmed by 4 bases and V by 4 bases; bases with no gene match: 2. Germline V gene lookup returns CDR1 SGHVS and CDR2 FQNEAQ. The CDR3 reads CASSSGTGGTEAFF. The CDR3, as DNA: TGTGCCAGCAGCTCCGGGACAGGGGGCACTGAAGCTTTCTTT.

This rearrangement joins TRBV6-5 to TRBJ1-2; 11 nucleotides align to TRBD1. V lost 9 bases to trimming and J lost 4 bases; unmatched junction nucleotides: 10. CDR1 and CDR2 (germline): MNHEY, SVGAGI. The CDR3 spans 15 residues. The CDR3: CASRPAGTGGYGYTF. The CDR3 bases are TGTGCCAGTCGCCCTGCGGGGACAGGGGGCTATGGCTACACCTTC.

The gene calls are TRBV19 and TRBJ2-1; 12 bases fit TRBD2. The V segment lost 2 bases and the J segment 8 bases; nucleotides outside the gene matches: 7. This CDR3 region has 16 residues. CDR1 is LNHDA, CDR2 SQIVND, per germline (reference sequence). The CDR3 DNA is TGTGCCAGTAGTATATTGGGGCTAGCGGGGGGGTATGAGCAGTTCTTC. This codes for CASSILGLAGGYEQFF.

The chain couples TRBV3-1 (or the pseudogene TRBV3-2) to TRBJ1-2; perhaps TRBD1 as D (5 bases). CDR3 length: 13 residues. Deletions cut 0 bases from V and 8 bases from J, with 10 bases between. Germline CDR1 and CDR2: LGHDT and YNNKEL (reference sequence). The CDR3 region has the DNA TGTGCCAGCAGCCAAGATTGGACACAAGGCTACACCTTC. It yields the protein CASSQDWTQGYTF.

The chain is built from TRBV6-5 and TRBJ2-7, with 7 bases fitting TRBD1. The CDR3 consists of 13 residues. Looked up from germline, CDR1 is MNHEY and CDR2 is SVGAGI. The junction had 9 bases not matched to a gene; V was cut back by 6 bases and J by 7 bases. The CDR3 region is CASSLDREKEQYF. The CDR3 region has the DNA TGTGCCAGCAGCCTTGACAGGGAAAAGGAGCAGTACTTC.

The V call is TRBV21-1, the J call TRBJ1-5; the listed D gene, TRBD1, was not tested against the DNA. TRBV21-1 is designated a pseudogene. The CDR3 consists of 15 residues. The CDR3 loop is CASRTDRPEDQPQHF. The CDR3 DNA is TGTGCCAGCAGGACGGACAGGCCCGAAGATCAGCCCCAGCATTTT.

This chain uses TRBV2 with TRBJ2-7; TRBD1 aligns across 8 bases. The J segment lost 6 bases and the V segment lost 5 bases, leaving 9 bases of the junction unmatched. From germline, CDR1 is SNHLY and CDR2 FYNNEI. The CDR3 covers 14 residues. Written as DNA, the CDR3 is TGTGCCAGCAGTCAGACAGGGGCCCCCTCCGAGCAGTACTTC. It yields the protein CASSQTGAPSEQYF.

The J gene is TRBJ1-1, the V gene TRBV19; no reliable D call. Germline lookup yields CDR1 LNHDA and CDR2 SQIVND (reference sequence). Between the trimmed V and J ends, which lost 10 bases and 1 base, there was a span of 7 bases. The CDR3 is made up of 11 amino acids. The CDR3: CATNTNTEAFF. The CDR3, as DNA: TGTGCCACGAACACGAACACTGAAGCTTTCTTT.

This chain uses TRBV2 with TRBJ2-2, with 7 positions matching TRBD1. J was trimmed by 6 bases and V by 8 bases; bases with no gene match: 6. The CDR3 sequence is 13 residues long. In germline, CDR1 is SNHLY, CDR2 FYNNEI. The CDR3 nucleotides are TGTGCCAGCCAGGGGGTGGGGCCCGGGGAGCTGTTTTTT. It codes for CASQGVGPGELFF. Filled out from reference TRBV2 and TRBJ2-2, the complete variable domain reads EPEVTQTPSHQVTQMGQEVILRCVPISNHLYFYWYRQILGQKVEFLVSFYNNEISEKSEIFDDQFSVERPDGSNFTLKIRSTKLEDSAMYFCASQGVGPGELFFGEGSRLTVL.

V and J are TRBV2 and TRBJ2-1; 12 bases are a match to TRBD2. V was clipped by 10 bases and J by 3 bases; unmatched bases: 4. Germline V gene sequence: CDR1 SNHLY, CDR2 FYNNEI. The CDR3 loop spans 14 amino acids. CDR3 region: CATRLAGDYNEQFF. In DNA, the CDR3 is TGTGCCACTCGACTAGCGGGAGACTACAATGAGCAGTTCTTC. Variable domain in full (rest from reference TRBV2 and TRBJ2-1): EPEVTQTPSHQVTQMGQEVILRCVPISNHLYFYWYRQILGQKVEFLVSFYNNEISEKSEIFDDQFSVERPDGSNFTLKIRSTKLEDSAMYFCATRLAGDYNEQFFGPGTRLTVL.

This sequence joins TRBV18 and TRBJ2-3; no reliable D call. Germline V gene data show CDR1 as KGHSH and CDR2 as LQKENI. The V and J ends lost 5 bases and 0 bases respectively, with 6 bases between them. This CDR3 region has 13 residues. This chain's CDR3 is CASSTGSTDTQYF. The CDR3, as DNA: TGTGCCAGCTCAACGGGTAGCACAGATACGCAGTATTTT.

This clone was seen only once. V usage is TRBV5-1 and J usage is TRBJ2-7; D is perhaps TRBD2 (6 bases). The CDR3 totals 14 residues. The ends were cut back, 5 bases at V and 3 bases at J, with 15 bases in the middle. Germline V gives CDR1 SGHRS, CDR2 YFSETQ. The CDR3 is CASSSGTGRYEQYF. The CDR3 DNA reads as TGCGCCAGCAGTTCCGGGACTGGGCGCTACGAGCAGTACTTC.

V and J are TRBV7-3 and TRBJ2-1, with 8 bases fitting TRBD2. Trimming at V came to 4 bases and at J to 0 bases, leaving 2 bases not matched to a gene. CDR1 is SGHTA, CDR2 FQGTGA, per germline. This CDR3 contains 15 residues. The CDR3 is CASSSGGSSYNEQFF. CDR3 nucleotides: TGTGCCAGCAGCTCGGGGGGGAGCTCCTACAATGAGCAGTTCTTC.

The chain recombines TRBV13 with TRBJ1-1; D remains unclear. There are 12 residues in the CDR3. Germline lookup yields CDR1 PRHDT and CDR2 FYEKMQ (reference sequence). V was shortened by 0 bases and J by 8 bases, with 7 bases between the two germline ends. CDR3 nucleotides: TGTGCCAGCAGCTTAGGGGCCGCAGAAGCTTTCTTT. It translates to CASSLGAAEAFF. Full variable domain (remainder filled in from reference TRBV13 and TRBJ1-1): AAGVIQSPRHLIKEKRETATLKCYPIPRHDTVYWYQQGPGQDPQFLISFYEKMQSDKGSIPDRFSAQQFSDYHSELNMSSLELGDSALYFCASSLGAAEAFFGQGTRLTVV.

The chain couples TRBV4-1 to TRBJ1-5, with D perhaps matching TRBD1 (6 bases). CDR3 size: 14 residues. The germline V and J ends were trimmed by 3 bases and 9 bases, with 15 bases remaining between them. Germline values: CDR1 MGHRA, CDR2 YSYEKL. In DNA, the CDR3 is TGCGCCAGCAGCCACACAGGGCCCCCCGGGCCCCAGCATTTT. Protein product: CASSHTGPPGPQHF.

On this clone itself: In the same sample, other DNA sequences code for this CDR3. The chain uses TRBV5-1 and TRBJ2-1; D call uncertain. Germline V gene sequence: CDR1 SGHRS, CDR2 YFSETQ. Trimming took off 0 bases at V and 0 bases at J, with 7 bases between the two ends. The CDR3 runs 15 residues. CDR3 region: CASSLAGSSYNEQFF. The CDR3 region has the DNA TGCGCCAGCAGCTTGGCCGGTAGCTCCTACAATGAGCAGTTCTTC.

The chain employs TRBV3-1 (or the pseudogene TRBV3-2) and TRBJ1-2; no clear D. The CDR3 has 16 residues. V lost 0 bases and J lost 0, with 11 bases in between. The germline CDR1 and CDR2 sequences are LGHDT and YNNKEL (reference sequence). Here the CDR3 reads CASSQDLWQSNYGYTF. CDR3 bases: TGTGCCAGCAGCCAAGATCTGTGGCAGTCTAACTATGGCTACACCTTC.